This T cell receptor (beta chain) was profiled in a study of CD8 T cells in ankylosing spondylitis. Findings of the study overall: CD8+ cells made up the disease-linked clones, which were relatively rare in peripheral blood. A motif in TCR beta, a set of seven to nine highly homologous variants, appeared characteristic of ankylosing spondylitis blood. Matched synovial fluid from ankylosing spondylitis patients was reported to be enriched for disease-linked clones. Past research had described some motif variants in reactive arthritis synovial fluid and blood.

Quantitative 5'-RACE with molecular barcodes produced the TCR beta libraries. TCRdb ran MiXCR on the 5' RACE reads and lists one entry per CDR3 protein. The sample consists of 700,000 or so distinct CDR3 sequences, 15% to 20% of them appearing once. This clonotype appeared a few times. The antigen is undetermined. V was shortened by 7 bases and J by 6 bases, with 16 bases between the two germline ends. The CDR3 consists of 14 residues. This receptor was identified in a male donor with ankylosing spondylitis. The J gene is TRBJ2-1, the V gene TRBV12-3 or TRBV12-4, with D tentatively TRBD1 (5 bases). The sequenced material came from blood, either unsorted or a sorted T cell fraction (not recorded which). The CDR3 coding sequence is TGTGCCAGCACAAAGCCCGGGCAGGGCAATGAGCAGTTCTTC. It translates to CASTKPGQGNEQFF.